The table lists the clone carrying this T cell receptor (beta chain) with a few counts. This sample was taken from a study of T cells in Graves' hyperthyroidism and ophthalmopathy. The source material, RNA transcripts, was used to amplify TCR beta CDR3 regions. The study used the HTBI primer set for a first-round RT-PCR of the TCR CDR3. TCRdb analysed the multiplex PCR reads with MiXCR anew, one entry per CDR3 protein. This table has some 300,000 distinct CDR3 sequences, less than 20% appearing once. Sequenced: blood. The source of this sequence is a man aged 45-65 years with Graves' ophthalmopathy.

CDR3: CASSLVQGREKLFF. CDR3 sequence (DNA): TGTGCCAGCAGTTTAGTACAGGGCAGGGAAAAACTGTTTTTT. This chain connects TRBV12-3 or TRBV12-4 to TRBJ1-4; possibly TRBD1 for D (6 bases). The CDR3 has 14 amino acids. The germline V and J ends were trimmed by 1 base and 8 bases, with 11 bases remaining between them.